This entry lists 8 T cell receptor beta chains sequenced from one sample in a study of OX40 agonist ivuxolimab in advanced cancers. Data came from immunoSEQ multiplex PCR; TCRdb stores just in-frame clones and leaves some out. Among more than 55,000 clones, about 91% were seen once, and the ten largest hold over 10%. Sequencing used CD4+ or CD8+ T cells sorted from blood, obtained in a trial of the OX40 agonist ivuxolimab. These receptors were obtained from an adult with an advanced solid tumor such as melanoma, head and neck, liver or kidney cancer.

The chain carries TRBV7-9 and TRBJ1-5; D not certain. The CDR3 totals 12 residues. Trimming left V 5 bases short and J 5 bases short, with 7 bases between. The germline CDR1 and CDR2 sequences are SEHNR and FQNEAQ (reference sequence). The CDR3: CASSRVDQPQHF. CDR3 sequence (DNA): TGTGCCAGCAGCCGAGTAGATCAGCCCCAGCATTTT.

This clone has just a few counts. The chain links TRBV28 to TRBJ2-5; a weak D match, TRBD1 (5 bases). Trimming cost V 3 bases and J 5 bases, with 10 bases left between them. This CDR3 is built from 13 residues. Germline-derived CDR1 and CDR2 are MDHEN and SYDVKM. CDR3 region: CASSLGLSETQYF. The CDR3 DNA is TGTGCCAGCAGTTTGGGGCTTTCCGAGACCCAGTACTTC.

Regarding this clone: The junction differs from germline at one of its ends, possibly a read error. This sequence joins TRBV7-8 and TRBJ2-7, with TRBD2 as a possible D gene (6 bases). CDR1 and CDR2 (germline): SGHVS, FQNEAQ. This CDR3 region has 17 residues. The CDR3: CASSKTGLAKINGEQCF. CDR3 sequence (DNA): TGTGCCAGCTCTAAAACGGGTCTAGCGAAGATCAACGGCGAGCAGTGCTTC.

The chain has TRBV7-3 and TRBJ2-3; weak D call: TRBD1 (6 bases). Per the germline V gene, CDR1 is SGHTA and CDR2 is FQGTGA. The length of the CDR3 is 15 residues. V was trimmed by 5 bases and J by 1 base, leaving 13 bases between them. In DNA form, the CDR3 reads TGTGCCAGCAGCCCGGACAGCGGCGGCACAGATACGCAGTATTTT. It yields the protein CASSPDSGGTDTQYF.

The CDR3 region is CSVRTGSQAQYF. Here the CDR3 DNA reads TGCAGCGTCAGGACAGGCTCCCAGGCCCAGTACTTC. The V gene is TRBV29-1, the J gene TRBJ2-5, with 7 bases lining up with TRBD1. CDR3 length: 12 residues. V dropped 6 bases and J dropped 9; count of bases not matched to a gene: 10. Per germline, CDR1 SQVTM and CDR2 ANQGSEA.

J is TRBJ2-5 and V is TRBV7-9, with D possibly matching TRBD2 (5 bases). The CDR3 has 13 residues. The germline V and J ends were trimmed by 5 bases and 4 bases, with 11 bases remaining between them. Looked up from germline, CDR1 is SEHNR and CDR2 is FQNEAQ (reference sequence). The CDR3 spells CASSAPSTETQYF. The CDR3 coding sequence is TGTGCCAGCAGCGCCCCTAGCACAGAGACCCAGTACTTC.

J is TRBJ1-1 and V is TRBV13; tentatively, D is TRBD1 (5 bases). CDR1 is PRHDT, CDR2 FYEKMQ, per germline (reference sequence). The CDR3 spans 13 residues. Trimming removed 10 bases at V and 1 base at J, with 13 bases between. The CDR3 loop reads CATEGQPNTEAFF. The CDR3 DNA follows: TGTGCCACAGAGGGGCAGCCGAACACTGAAGCTTTCTTT.

The chain links TRBV6-6 to TRBJ2-1; 7 nucleotides align to TRBD1. The CDR3 is made up of 14 amino acids. Trimming cost V 5 bases and J 5 bases; bases outside gene matches: 6. Germline CDR1 is MNHNY and CDR2 is SVGAGI (reference sequence). The CDR3 nucleotides are TGTGCCAGCAGTGACCCAGGGGGAAACAATGAGCAGTTCTTC. This translates into CASSDPGGNNEQFF.